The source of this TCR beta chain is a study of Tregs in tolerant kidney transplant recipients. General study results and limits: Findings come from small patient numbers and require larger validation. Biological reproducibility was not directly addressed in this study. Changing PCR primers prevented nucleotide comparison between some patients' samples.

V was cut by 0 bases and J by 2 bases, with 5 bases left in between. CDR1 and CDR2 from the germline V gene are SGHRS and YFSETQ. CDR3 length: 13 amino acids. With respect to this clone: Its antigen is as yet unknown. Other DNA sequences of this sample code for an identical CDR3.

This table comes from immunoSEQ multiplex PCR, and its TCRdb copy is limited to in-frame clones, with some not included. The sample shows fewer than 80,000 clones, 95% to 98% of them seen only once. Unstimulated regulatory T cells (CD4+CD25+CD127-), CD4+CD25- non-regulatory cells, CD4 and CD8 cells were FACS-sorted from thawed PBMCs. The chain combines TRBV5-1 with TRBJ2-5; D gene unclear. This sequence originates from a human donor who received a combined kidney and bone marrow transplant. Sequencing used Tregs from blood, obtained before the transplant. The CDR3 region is CASSLVVQETQYF. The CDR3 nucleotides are TGCGCCAGCAGCTTGGTCGTTCAAGAGACCCAGTACTTC.